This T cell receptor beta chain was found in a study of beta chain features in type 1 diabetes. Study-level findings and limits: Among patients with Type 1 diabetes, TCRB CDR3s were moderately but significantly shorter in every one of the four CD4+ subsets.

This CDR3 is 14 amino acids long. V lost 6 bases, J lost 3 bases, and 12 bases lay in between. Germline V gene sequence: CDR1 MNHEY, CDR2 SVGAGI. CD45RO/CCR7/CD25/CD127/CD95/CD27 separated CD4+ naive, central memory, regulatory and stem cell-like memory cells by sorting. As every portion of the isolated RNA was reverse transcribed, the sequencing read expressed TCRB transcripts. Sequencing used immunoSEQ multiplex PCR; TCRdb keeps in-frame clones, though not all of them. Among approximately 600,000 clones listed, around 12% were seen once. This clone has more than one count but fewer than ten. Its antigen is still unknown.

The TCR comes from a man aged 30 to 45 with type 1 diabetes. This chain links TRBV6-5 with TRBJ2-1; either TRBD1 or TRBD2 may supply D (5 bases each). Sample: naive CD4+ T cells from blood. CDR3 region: CASSGLRGYNEQFF. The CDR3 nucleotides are TGTGCCAGCAGCGGACTGAGGGGCTACAATGAGCAGTTCTTC.